One sample yielded the 4 T cell receptor beta chains listed below, sequenced in a study of blood T cell repertoires in COVID-19 (dated by TCRdb to 2018 to 2020). The method was the immunoSEQ multiplex PCR assay. Sourced from immuneACCESS, this table was stored by TCRdb with only in-frame sequences that have V and J called. A share of the clones is absent; for the studies checked, an unresolved V gene accounts for under half, and the remainder has no known explanation. Here the sample has 60,000 or so clones; approximately 90% occur a single time. 8.3% of the sample is in the top ten clones. The sample consisted of peripheral blood. These receptors all stem from a human donor with active COVID-19. The donor label of this sample is uncertain.

This rearrangement joins TRBV4-3 to TRBJ2-7; TRBD2 aligns across 12 bases. This CDR3 is built from 15 residues. Trimming cost V 3 bases and J 3 bases; bases outside gene matches: 3. Germline V gene sequence: CDR1 LGHNA, CDR2 YSLEER. The CDR3 DNA sequence: TGCGCCAGCAGCCACCAGACTAGCGGGGGCTACGAGCAGTACTTC. Amino acids: CASSHQTSGGYEQYF.

This clone has a handful of counts. The chain employs TRBV7-6 and TRBJ1-4; 9 positions match TRBD1. The J segment lost 8 bases and the V segment lost 5 bases, leaving 9 bases of the junction unmatched. The CDR3 is 15 amino acids. From germline, CDR1 is SGHVS and CDR2 FNYEAQ. CDR3 in DNA: TGTGCCAGCAGCGCCGGGACAGGGATTGCAGAAAAACTGTTTTTT. This sequence encodes CASSAGTGIAEKLFF.

In its sample, this clone was seen once. The chain uses TRBV28 and TRBJ1-6; tentatively, D is TRBD1 (6 bases). V was pared by 6 bases and J by 8 bases, with 14 bases between. The CDR3 is 14 residues long. The germline V gene has CDR1 MDHEN and CDR2 SYDVKM. CDR3 bases: TGTGCCAGCAGACAGGGCCAGGGAGATTCACCCCTCCACTTT. Residues: CASRQGQGDSPLHF. The entire variable domain, with the rest obtained from reference TRBV28 and TRBJ1-6, is as follows: DVKVTQSSRYLVKRTGEKVFLECVQDMDHENMFWYRQDPGLGLRLIYFSYDVKMKEKGDIPEGYSVSREKKERFSLILESASTNQTSMYLCASRQGQGDSPLHFGNGTRLTVT.

The V and J genes are TRBV7-3 and TRBJ2-3; maybe TRBD2 (6 bases). Germline values: CDR1 SGHTA, CDR2 FQGTGA. V was pared by 1 base and J by 2 bases, with 10 bases between. CDR3 length: 15 amino acids. The CDR3: CASSLIADYTDTQYF. In nucleotides, the CDR3 is TGTGCCAGCAGCTTAATAGCGGATTACACAGATACGCAGTATTTT.